Below, 21 T cell receptor beta chains from the same sample are listed, as sequenced in a study of T cell repertoires in cytomegalovirus infection (dated by TCRdb to the late 2010s). Sequencing was performed on an Illumina HiSeq 1500. The public reads were run again by TCRdb, first through fastp at Q25 and then through MiXCR, and only productive beta chains were kept. Each entry merges the rows of one CDR3 protein and shows their most common DNA and genes. The sample table holds roughly 700,000 distinct CDR3 sequences, of which roughly a third were seen once. The ten largest account for 15% to 20% of the sample. The treatment or condition label corresponds to: in vitro stimulation with specific CMV peptide epitopes to enrich CMV-specific T cells. Their recognized antigens are unknown. The sequencing used cultured PBMCs, collected from culture after CMV antigen stimulation. The receptors shown here come from a human donor in good health (CMV status not recorded). Some clones in this sample may be carry-over from other donors' samples.

The rearrangement uses TRBV20-1 and TRBJ2-1; no reliable D call. CDR3 length: 11 residues. With 6 bases removed from V and 5 bases from J, the gap between germline ends came to 8 bases. The germline V gene has CDR1 DFQATT and CDR2 SNEGSKA (reference sequence). CDR3 sequence: CSAAGDNEQFF. DNA of the CDR3: TGCAGTGCGGCCGGTGACAATGAGCAGTTCTTC.

Notes on this clonotype: Germline and junction disagree at one end, which may indicate a read error. The J gene is TRBJ1-6, the V gene TRBV10-3; perhaps TRBD1 as D (5 bases). The CDR3 is 16 residues long. The germline CDR1 and CDR2 sequences are ENHRY and SYGVKD. The CDR3 is CAISEFQAGRSSLLHF. The CDR3 bases are TGTGCCATCAGTGAGTTCCAGGCAGGGCGAAGTTCACTCCTCCACTTT.

V usage is TRBV20-1 and J usage is TRBJ1-1; 7 bases match TRBD1. CDR1 is DFQATT and CDR2 is SNEGSKA in the germline V gene (reference sequence). The CDR3 runs to 13 residues. Losses at the gene ends were 6 bases for V and 7 bases for J; bases not matched to a gene: 11. The CDR3 nucleotides read TGCAGTGCAGTTTCTCAGGGGGTAGGTGAAGCTTTCTTT. It specifies CSAVSQGVGEAFF.

The chain links TRBV7-9 to TRBJ2-7; TRBD1 matches 8 bases. The V segment lost 5 bases and the J segment 1 base; nucleotides outside the gene matches: 7. This CDR3 has 15 residues. Per the germline V gene, CDR1 is SEHNR and CDR2 is FQNEAQ (reference sequence). This CDR3 is CASSPGTGHSYEQYF. The DNA of the CDR3 is TGTGCCAGCAGCCCCGGGACAGGACATTCCTACGAGCAGTACTTC.

This clonotype was detected a few times. The chain employs TRBV19 and TRBJ2-2; 10 nucleotides agree with TRBD2. J was trimmed by 4 bases and V by 5 bases; bases with no gene match: 10. CDR1 is LNHDA and CDR2 is SQIVND in the germline V gene (reference sequence). The CDR3 is 17 amino acids. This CDR3 is CASSPPRLAGVTGELFF. The CDR3 DNA is TGTGCCAGTAGTCCCCCTCGCCTAGCGGGAGTCACCGGGGAGCTGTTTTTT.

The chain recombines TRBV10-3 with TRBJ2-5; D is possibly TRBD2 (6 bases). The CDR3 loop spans 13 amino acids. Germline V CDR1 and CDR2: ENHRY, SYGVKD. Trimming stripped 8 bases from V and 4 bases from J, with 14 bases between. The CDR3 reads CAIRKPEGETQYF. The DNA of the CDR3 is TGTGCCATCCGGAAGCCGGAGGGAGAGACCCAGTACTTC.

This chain connects TRBV28 to TRBJ1-1, with no clear D. The V end was cut by 3 bases, the J end by 1 base, with 24 bases between. The CDR3 loop spans 19 amino acids. Per germline, CDR1 MDHEN and CDR2 SYDVKM. CDR3 coding DNA: TGTGCCAGCAGTTTCTATCTCATTGCCCCCGATACCAAGAACACTGAAGCTTTCTTT. Translation: CASSFYLIAPDTKNTEAFF.

J is TRBJ1-4 and V is TRBV28; no clear D. V was trimmed by 8 bases and J by 13 bases, leaving 14 bases between them. The CDR3 runs to 11 residues. Looked up from germline, CDR1 is MDHEN and CDR2 is SYDVKM. CDR3 sequence: CASQEGVGLFF. In nucleotides, the CDR3 is TGTGCCAGCCAGGAAGGAGTAGGACTGTTTTTT. The full variable domain, in which reference TRBV28 and TRBJ1-4 provide the parts outside the CDR3, is DVKVTQSSRYLVKRTGEKVFLECVQDMDHENMFWYRQDPGLGLRLIYFSYDVKMKEKGDIPEGYSVSREKKERFSLILESASTNQTSMYLCASQEGVGLFFGSGTQLSVL.

The chain links TRBV12-3 or TRBV12-4 to TRBJ2-5; D perhaps matches TRBD1 (6 bases). The CDR3 is 13 residues long. The V gene lost 9 bases and the J gene lost 9 bases, with 20 bases spanning the gap. The CDR3 loop reads CASSGRTDQAQYF. Here the CDR3 DNA reads TGTGCCAGTTCTGGACGGACAGATCAAGCCCAGTACTTC.

The chain recombines TRBV19 with TRBJ2-7; D remains ambiguous. The CDR3 covers 13 residues. Germline CDR1 is LNHDA and CDR2 is SQIVND (reference sequence). Trimming removed 2 bases from V and 5 bases from J, with 10 bases in between. The CDR3 DNA reads TGTGCCAGTAGTATATTCCGCTCTCACGAGCAGTACTTC. Residues: CASSIFRSHEQYF.

This clonotype was seen many times. J is TRBJ2-7 and V is TRBV7-6; a weak D match, TRBD2 (5 bases). V lost 0 bases, J lost 0 bases, and 15 bases lay in between. Germline V gives CDR1 SGHVS, CDR2 FNYEAQ. The CDR3 runs 17 residues. CDR3 nucleotide sequence: TGTGCCAGCAGCTTAGCGGGTCGGGGTGCTACCTCCTACGAGCAGTACTTC. As protein: CASSLAGRGATSYEQYF.

The V gene is TRBV28, the J gene TRBJ2-7, with a weak D call TRBD1 (6 bases). This CDR3 has 14 residues. V was shortened by 5 bases and J by 1 base, with 12 bases between the two germline ends. Germline V gene data show CDR1 as MDHEN and CDR2 as SYDVKM. The CDR3 sequence: CASSPAGTSYEQYF. The CDR3 DNA sequence: TGTGCCAGCAGTCCAGCCGGGACATCCTACGAGCAGTACTTC.

V and J are TRBV7-6 and TRBJ1-2; D may be TRBD1 (5 bases). This CDR3 spans 14 amino acids. V was clipped by 5 bases and J by 5 bases, with 15 bases between them. Germline CDR1 SGHVS, CDR2 FNYEAQ. The DNA for the CDR3 is TGTGCCAGCAGCCCGACACTGGGACCTTATGGCTACACCTTC. It yields the protein CASSPTLGPYGYTF.

This clonotype was counted many times. The genes are TRBV28 and TRBJ2-3; D perhaps matches TRBD1 (5 bases). This CDR3 comprises 14 residues. Germline V gene lookup returns CDR1 MDHEN and CDR2 SYDVKM. V lost 3 bases and J 4 bases, leaving 11 bases between the germline ends. This chain's CDR3 is CASSLGLSPDTQYF. CDR3 DNA sequence: TGTGCCAGCAGTTTGGGGCTATCCCCAGATACGCAGTATTTT. Drawing the rest from reference TRBV28 and TRBJ2-3, the complete variable domain is DVKVTQSSRYLVKRTGEKVFLECVQDMDHENMFWYRQDPGLGLRLIYFSYDVKMKEKGDIPEGYSVSREKKERFSLILESASTNQTSMYLCASSLGLSPDTQYFGPGTRLTVL.

This clonotype was counted ten times or more. This sequence joins TRBV7-2 and TRBJ2-5; 7 positions match TRBD2. The length of the CDR3 is 14 residues. V shed 2 bases and J 7 bases; nucleotides not matched to a gene: 7. Germline V CDR1 and CDR2: SGHTA, FQGNSA. The CDR3 region has the DNA TGTGCCAGCAGCTTATCCCCAGGGAGGGCGACCCAGTACTTC. Its translation is CASSLSPGRATQYF.

The chain recombines TRBV11-2 with TRBJ1-6; 7 bases are shared with TRBD1. This CDR3 has 15 amino acids. Per the germline V gene, CDR1 is SGHAT and CDR2 is FQNNGV. J was trimmed by 14 bases and V by 0 bases; bases with no gene match: 10. The CDR3 protein is CASSLDRGIPSTLHF. In DNA form, the CDR3 reads TGTGCCAGCAGCTTAGACAGGGGGATACCTTCGACCCTCCACTTT.

This clonotype was found many times. The genes are TRBV7-8 and TRBJ1-1, with a possible D match to TRBD1 (6 bases). This CDR3 is built from 13 residues. The V gene lost 2 bases and the J gene lost 8 bases, with 12 bases spanning the gap. CDR1 is SGHVS and CDR2 is FQNEAQ in the germline V gene. The CDR3 DNA reads TGTGCCAGCAGCTTAAACAGGGCAACGGAAGCTTTCTTT. It codes for CASSLNRATEAFF. The full variable domain, with the rest looked up from reference TRBV7-8 and TRBJ1-1, is GAGVSQSPRYKVAKRGQDVALRCDPISGHVSLFWYQQALGQGPEFLTYFQNEAQLDKSGLPSDRFFAERPEGSVSTLKIQRTQQEDSAVYLCASSLNRATEAFFGQGTRLTVV.

The V gene is TRBV7-9, the J gene TRBJ1-1; D unclear. V was pared by 2 bases and J by 8 bases, with 12 bases between. CDR1 and CDR2 (germline): SEHNR, FQNEAQ (reference sequence). CDR3 length: 13 amino acids. This CDR3 reads CASSLIVDGEAFF. As DNA, the CDR3 is TGTGCCAGCAGCTTAATCGTGGACGGAGAAGCTTTCTTT.

This chain joins TRBV7-2 and TRBJ1-1; no clear D gene. Germline assignment: CDR1 SGHTA and CDR2 FQGNSA. The CDR3 extends over 16 amino acids. V was clipped by 5 bases and J by 6 bases, with 22 bases between them. CDR3 residues: CASSLIGVLGIAEAFF. The DNA of the CDR3 is TGTGCCAGCAGCCTTATTGGAGTCCTGGGTATCGCTGAAGCTTTCTTT.

The chain couples TRBV6-5 to TRBJ1-2; tentatively, D is TRBD1 (6 bases). Trimming cost V 2 bases and J 7 bases, with 11 bases left between them. This CDR3 is 13 amino acids long. From germline, CDR1 is MNHEY and CDR2 SVGAGI. CDR3 sequence: CASSYGTNGGYTF. The CDR3 DNA reads TGTGCCAGCAGTTACGGGACAAATGGTGGCTACACCTTC.

This clonotype was detected only a few times. The genes are TRBV19 and TRBJ2-7; 7 positions agree with TRBD1. Per germline, CDR1 LNHDA and CDR2 SQIVND (reference sequence). The CDR3 has 14 amino acids. V shed 5 bases, J shed 4 bases, and the junction held 8 bases outside the gene matches. The CDR3 bases are TGTGCCAGTAGTCCGTGGGACAGCCAGTACGAGCAGTACTTC. Its protein is CASSPWDSQYEQYF.